This T cell receptor beta chain was sequenced in a study of cytomegalovirus exposure and HLA in healthy donors (TCRdb year 2017). For context, the study as a whole: An earlier analysis of approximately 600 of the donors reported roughly 270 Gb of sequence data and some 120 million unique TCR beta sequences from about 179 million T cells. In the later analysis, no new phenotypic data were used to find candidate immune exposures; instead, reliance was placed on TCR beta sequences and their occurrence across donors. Four to six DR-DQ haplotypes were handled as single units for association and clustering, since linkage in the cohort was strong. Among the roughly 390 genotyped donors, around 79% belonged to the genetic ancestry cluster associated with self-reported Caucasian donors. An earlier analysis of around 580 of the donors used high-throughput TCR beta sequencing to judge whether each TCR beta V gene segment behaved as functional or pseudogenic. Besides the first cohort of 550 to 750 subjects, a separate validation cohort made up of 120 different subjects was used. Donor age, sex, ethnicity and CMV serostatus were collected together with the repertoire data. All discovery cohort repertoires had been generated on a single sequencing platform. Across approximately 420 genotyped donors of the cohort, an average of 235,054 unique TCR beta nucleotide sequences per donor were sequenced, and approximately 17% of those sequences were non-productive. The number of typed donors differed by locus: about 620-640 for A, B, C, DRB1 and DQB1; 500 to 550 for DQA1; around 580 for DPA1; and some 430 for DPB1. The study profiled the T cell repertoires of more than 500 subjects by immunosequencing and related them to cytomegalovirus serostatus. In a later genetic analysis, genome-wide SNP genotypes for 398 of the 666 donors were used, and that subset was treated as a discovery cohort. The study combined high-throughput TCR immunosequencing, statistical association of individual TCRs with disease status, and machine learning to predict cytomegalovirus infection status. The aim of the study was to test whether cataloging public T cell receptors could identify signatures of past pathogen exposure. In a later analysis, previously published TCR beta repertoires from about 640 donors were re-analyzed and high-resolution HLA genotyping was added so that TCR occurrence patterns could be studied. An early release that covered fewer than 750 HLA-typed donors contained approximately 300 gigabases of sequencing data and approximately 85 million unique TCR sequences. HLA typing included class I and class II loci at four-digit resolution. General study outcomes and caveats: The classifier was reported to diagnose cytomegalovirus status with high specificity and sensitivity in both the original cohort and the validation cohort. Assigning TCR associations to individual alleles was difficult when HLA alleles, especially DR and DQ, strongly co-occurred. HLA typing was unavailable for some donors at each locus, so association tests used only the typed subset. Because counts were too low, roughly 17 rarely observed V segments, including chromosome 9 orphons, were left out of the earlier analysis of a few hundred of the donors. The cohort was sequenced for TCR beta chains only, and without alpha or paired-chain data the features that could be detected were limited. In a later analysis, HLA-associated TCR beta chains were found to be more clonally expanded and to have lower generation probabilities than equally common non-associated chains. At a false discovery rate of 0.05, a later analysis linked around 15,000 TCR beta sequences to specific HLA alleles. Correlated functional status among segregating V segments might be attributable to linkage disequilibrium, but an unknown experimental factor could not be ruled out. The study listed approximately 150 TCR beta chains as associated with cytomegalovirus. Most TCR sequences were seen in very few donors, while some public TCRs were found in many individuals. In a later analysis, several top co-occurrence clusters were reported to appear linked to parvovirus B19, influenza, CMV and Epstein-Barr virus. In a later analysis, the rate of TCR association differed among HLA loci, with DRB1 alleles having the most associated TCRs and HLA-C alleles having the fewest. Sequencing depth was assumed to be roughly uniform across donors in the presence/absence analyses, though that assumption may not hold. In vitro tests confirmed that three of the cytomegalovirus-associated TCR beta chains recognize cytomegalovirus antigens. According to a later genetic analysis, donors in an Asian-associated ancestry cluster had fewer N-insertions in productive TCRs than the approximately 610-donor mean. A cluster of highly shared sequence variants was judged likely to be a technical artifact of the sequencing pipeline. The authors suggested that the approach could potentially be generalized to other disease states and immunological phenotypes. The only immune exposure information available for the cohort was CMV serostatus. Most CMV-associated TCR beta chains appeared to be HLA-restricted in a later analysis, and the HLA associations seemed to be driven largely by CMV exposure. A later genetic analysis associated a missense DCLRE1C variant with V-gene and J-gene trimming of TCR beta chains, and an independent cohort replicated the association. A further reported finding was that TCR beta sequences accurately predicted the HLA-A and HLA-B alleles for most subjects in the first cohort. Because the 87-base-pair reads could not distinguish some IMGT-functional V segments, including TRBV6-2 and TRBV6-3, those segments were excluded. In an earlier analysis of some 540 of the donors, most TCR beta V segments appeared in productive rearrangements about 87% or about 30% of the time, broadly matching IMGT annotations.

The protocol used for the library was the immunoSEQ multiplex PCR assay. A mixture of 60 forward primers for TCR Vbeta segments and 13 reverse primers for TCR Jbeta segments was used in the multiplex PCR. The CDR3 region of rearranged TCR beta genes was amplified from genomic DNA with a multiplex PCR assay. The amplified TCR beta libraries were sequenced on the Illumina HiSeq System as 87-base-pair reads. Per the source publication's procedure: Across the 600 to 700 repertoires, a later analysis counted tens of millions of unique TCR beta chains, approximately 12 million of which were shared by at least two donors. Raw reads were error-corrected and collapsed into unique sequences by a nearest-neighbor algorithm in which closely related sequences were merged to remove PCR and sequencing errors. V, D and J gene segments were assigned by aligning CDR3 sequences to IMGT reference sequences. For a sequence to be retained, a match of at least six nucleotides was required to both a V gene segment and a J gene segment. A rearrangement was called productive if the CDR3 had no stop codons and remained in frame with V and J, and every other rearrangement was called non-productive. Following IMGT convention, CDR3 was defined as the stretch from the second conserved V-encoded cysteine to the conserved J-encoded phenylalanine. The earlier analysis of 587 of the donors excluded sequences that lacked an unambiguous match to a single V gene segment. In an earlier analysis of almost 600 of the donors, a V segment was called functional when productive rearrangements were above 56.7%, and segregating when the standard deviation between donors exceeded 5%. A statistical classification framework was built to diagnose cytomegalovirus status from the catalog of TCR beta chain sequences. V and J gene assignment, in a later analysis, came from comparing TCR nucleotide sequences with IMGT/GENE-DB human TR gene sequences. In a later analysis, CDR3 sequences and most-parsimonious VDJ recombination scenarios were assigned using the TCRdist pipeline. In a later analysis, every TCR beta chain was defined by the combination of its CDR3 amino acid sequence and its V-gene family, and reads without a unique V-gene family were dropped. To address suspected cross-contamination and a sequencing artifact, a later analysis removed a few hundred highly shared, low-generation-probability nucleotide sequences. For each public chain, a later analysis derived a clonal expansion index from normalized ranks of inferred template counts within each repertoire. In a later analysis, generation probabilities were computed using a VDJ recombination model fitted to out-of-frame rearrangements, and the results were checked against IGoR. A later analysis scored TCR-TCR, TCR-HLA and TCR-CMV co-occurrence with hypergeometric tests, applying a repertoire-size bias correction to TCR pairs. In a later analysis, false discovery rates were estimated by permuting HLA or CMV assignments 20 times. In a later analysis, co-occurring TCRs were grouped using DBSCAN, and TCRdist sequence similarity was added for clustering within HLA-allele-positive subsets. Repertoires with fewer than 30,000 or more than 120,000 public chains, plus five repertoires with anomalous nucleotide sharing, were excluded from co-occurrence clustering. TCRdb took over this immuneACCESS table, retaining in-frame rearrangements with V and J assigned. Such tables are incomplete; in checked studies, under half of the missing clones stem from an unresolved V gene, and the remainder is unexplained. V and J calls and clone size are as listed in that table; D and trimming were resolved from the DNA. The sample table holds some 190,000 clones, of which more than 60% were seen once. Of the sample, roughly 1.5% is held by the ten largest clones.

The CDR3 numbers 13 residues from cysteine through phenylalanine. The kept DNA is CDR3 alone, 39 bases in frame from the first base. In the germline V gene, CDR1 corresponds to SGHDT and CDR2 to YYEEEE. Relative to germline, V is 2 bases shorter and J is 3 bases shorter, with 6 bases between their ends. As regards this clone: There is no known antigen for this receptor. The record has no base qualities; no much larger clone is one base away.

The cohort was made up of 500 to 850 healthy bone marrow donors. At the time of sampling, all cohort members were nominally healthy, though unrecorded immune exposures were likely present. The donor was CMV seronegative and was included in the group of about 400 seronegative cohort members. A peripheral blood sample was provided by each donor, and peripheral blood mononuclear cells were used for TCR beta sequencing. The Qiagen DNeasy Blood Extraction Kit was used to extract genomic DNA from the blood cell samples. The sequenced material came from PBMCs. The sequence links TRBV5-6 to TRBJ1-5, with the D gene not confidently named. The clonotype comes from a man between 18 and 29 years old in good health and CMV-seronegative. The CDR3 loop reads CASSFRYNQPQHF. The bases read TGTGCCAGCAGCTTCCGGTACAATCAGCCCCAGCATTTT.